This T cell receptor (beta chain) was recovered during a study of T cells in women clearing cervical HPV infection. Overall study: Controls gave blood once infection was undetectable; cases at lesion identification.

About this clone itself: The read ends 3 residues early relative to the CDR3; the germline J gene fills the gap.

TCRdb keeps only in-frame clones here, not all; method: immunoSEQ multiplex PCR. Its table lists 20,000 to 25,000 clones. Germline V gene data show CDR1 as SGHKS and CDR2 as YYEKEE (reference sequence). This CDR3 spans 11 amino acids. This sequence was found in a woman aged 18 to 75 with a cervical HPV16 infection that either progressed to CIN3+ or cleared (not recorded which). V is TRBV5-5 and J is TRBJ1-1, with D possibly being TRBD1 (6 bases). The specimen sequenced was blood buffy coat. The CDR3 sequence is CASSWGTEAFF. CDR3 DNA (partial): TGTGCCAGCAGCTGGGGGACAGAA.